These 6 T cell receptor beta chains were sequenced from one sample in a study of HIV-infected patients and healthy controls. TCRdb recomputed calls from the 5' RACE reads with MiXCR, one row per CDR3 protein. The sample yields around 62,000 distinct CDR3 sequences, about 19% seen once. Sequenced input: CD4+ T cells from blood. The receptor set was obtained from a human donor in good health.

This clonotype was seen more than once but under ten times. The V gene is TRBV29-1, the J gene TRBJ2-7; D is unclear. This CDR3 region has 12 residues. The V end was cut by 3 bases, the J end by 8 bases, with 14 bases between. Germline CDR1 SQVTM, CDR2 ANQGSEA. CDR3 DNA sequence: TGCAGCGTTGACGGGCCCTTAGACAAGCAGTACTTC. Encoded protein: CSVDGPLDKQYF.

This clonotype was counted ten times or more. The chain has TRBV4-2 and TRBJ2-7; tentatively, D is TRBD2 (6 bases). CDR3 length: 17 amino acids. The germline V gene has CDR1 LGHNA and CDR2 YNFKEQ. Trimming took off 1 base at V and 2 bases at J, with 18 bases between the two ends. CDR3 DNA sequence: TGTGCCAGCAGCCAAGCAGAGACGGGACTCCGGGCCTACGAGCAGTACTTC. This sequence encodes CASSQAETGLRAYEQYF.

V usage is TRBV5-4 and J usage is TRBJ2-3; D is possibly TRBD1 (6 bases). Trimming took 2 bases from V and 2 from J, leaving 9 bases between them. The germline V gene has CDR1 SGHNT and CDR2 YYREEE (reference sequence). The CDR3 runs to 14 residues. In DNA form, the CDR3 reads TGTGCCAGCAGCTTCGGACAGAACACAGATACGCAGTATTTT. This translates into CASSFGQNTDTQYF.

CDR3 residues: CASSKQGGRQPQHF. The DNA of the CDR3 is TGTGCCAGCAGTAAACAGGGAGGACGGCAGCCCCAGCATTTT. This chain connects TRBV2 to TRBJ1-5; D perhaps matches TRBD1 (6 bases). V lost 5 bases to trimming and J lost 7 bases, with 15 bases between them. Germline values: CDR1 SNHLY, CDR2 FYNNEI. The CDR3 runs 14 residues.

This clonotype appeared a few times. This sequence joins TRBV3-1 and TRBJ1-5; possible D gene TRBD1, 6 bases. CDR1 and CDR2 from the germline V gene are LGHDT and YNNKEL (reference sequence). The ends were cut back, 4 bases at V and 3 bases at J, with 13 bases in the middle. CDR3 length: 15 residues. CDR3 sequence reads: CASSRGDTYNQPQHF. CDR3 DNA: TGTGCCAGCAGCCGTGGGGACACCTACAATCAGCCCCAGCATTTT.

This clonotype came up a few times. The chain carries TRBV20-1 and TRBJ2-5; D may be TRBD1 (6 bases). V lost 0 bases and J lost 2, with 13 bases in between. Looked up from germline, CDR1 is DFQATT and CDR2 is SNEGSKA (reference sequence). The CDR3 is 15 amino acids. This CDR3 reads CSARDRRTVQETQYF. The CDR3 DNA reads TGCAGTGCTAGAGATAGGCGGACAGTTCAAGAGACCCAGTACTTC.